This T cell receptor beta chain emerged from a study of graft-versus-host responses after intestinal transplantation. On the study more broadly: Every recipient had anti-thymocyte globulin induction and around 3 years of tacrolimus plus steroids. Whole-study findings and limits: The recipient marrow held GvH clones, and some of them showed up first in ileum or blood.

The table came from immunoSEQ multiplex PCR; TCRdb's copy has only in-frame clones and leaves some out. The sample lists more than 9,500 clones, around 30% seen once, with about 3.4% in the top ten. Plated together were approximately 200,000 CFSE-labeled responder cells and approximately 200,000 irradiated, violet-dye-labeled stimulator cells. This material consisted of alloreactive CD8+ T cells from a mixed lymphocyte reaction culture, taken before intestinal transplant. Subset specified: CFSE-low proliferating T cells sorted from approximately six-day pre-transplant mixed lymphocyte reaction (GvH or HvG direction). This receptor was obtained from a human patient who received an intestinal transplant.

CDR3 protein: CASSQGPQSPYEQYF. In nucleotides, the CDR3 is TGTGCCAGCAGCCAAGGTCCGCAATCTCCCTACGAGCAGTACTTC. This rearrangement joins TRBV4-2 to TRBJ2-7; no firm D call. Trimming shortened V by 1 base and J by 2 bases, and 12 bases separated the two germline ends. CDR1 and CDR2 from the germline V gene are LGHNA and YNFKEQ. The CDR3 totals 15 residues.